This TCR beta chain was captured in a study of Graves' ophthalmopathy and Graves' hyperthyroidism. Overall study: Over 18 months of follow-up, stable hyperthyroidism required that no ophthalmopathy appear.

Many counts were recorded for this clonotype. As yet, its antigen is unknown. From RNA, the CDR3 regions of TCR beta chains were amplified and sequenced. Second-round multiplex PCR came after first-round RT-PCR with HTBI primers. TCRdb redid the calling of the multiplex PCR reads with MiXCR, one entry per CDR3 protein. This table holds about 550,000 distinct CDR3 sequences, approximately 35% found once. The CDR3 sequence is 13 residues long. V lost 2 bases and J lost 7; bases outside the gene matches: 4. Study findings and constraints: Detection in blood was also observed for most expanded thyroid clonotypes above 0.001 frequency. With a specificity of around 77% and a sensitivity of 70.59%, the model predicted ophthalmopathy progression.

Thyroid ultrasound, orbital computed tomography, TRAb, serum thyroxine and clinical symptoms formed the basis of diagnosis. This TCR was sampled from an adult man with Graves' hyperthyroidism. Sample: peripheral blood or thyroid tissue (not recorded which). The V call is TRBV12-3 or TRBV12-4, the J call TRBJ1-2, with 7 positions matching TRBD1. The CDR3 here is CASSLKGALGYTF. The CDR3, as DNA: TGTGCCAGCAGTTTAAAGGGGGCTCTTGGCTACACCTTC.